Listed here is a single T cell receptor beta chain. These data are taken from a study of cytotoxic CD8 clonotypes in ibrutinib-treated CLL. Produced via immunoSEQ multiplex PCR; TCRdb's table is partial and in-frame only. This table holds about 50,000 clones, about three fifths found once. The source was PBMCs, collected after 24 months of ibrutinib treatment. The clonotype was recovered from a human donor with chronic lymphocytic leukemia.

The DNA for the CDR3 is TGCGCCAGCAGCTCCACAGGCCCTAGCACAGATACGCAGTATTTT. Its protein product is CASSSTGPSTDTQYF. The V and J genes are TRBV5-1 and TRBJ2-3, with a possible D match to TRBD1 (5 bases). The CDR3 extends over 15 amino acids. Looked up from germline, CDR1 is SGHRS and CDR2 is YFSETQ. The V and J ends lost 3 bases and 0 bases respectively, with 11 bases between them.